One and the same sample provided the 18 T cell receptor beta chains below, sequenced in a study of CD8 T cells in Susac syndrome. The RNA input was about 0.5 to 1 ug, and it was reverse transcribed with random hexamers. MiXCR was run by TCRdb on the immunoSEQ multiplex PCR reads, yielding one entry per CDR3 protein. This sample has hundreds of thousands of distinct CDR3 sequences; over 75% occur once, and the top ten carry under 0.2%. The sequenced sample consisted of CD8+ T cells from PBMCs. The receptors were sampled from a human donor with multiple sclerosis.

The chain combines TRBV9 with TRBJ2-5; D may be TRBD2 (7 bases). This CDR3 is built from 13 residues. V dropped 8 bases and J dropped 4 bases, with 15 bases sitting between them. The germline CDR1 and CDR2 sequences are SGDLS and YYNGEE. CDR3 amino acids: CARPAGALETQYF. The CDR3 nucleotides read TGTGCCAGGCCCGCGGGGGCCCTAGAGACCCAGTACTTC.

Only one count was recorded for this clonotype. This chain uses TRBV5-1 with TRBJ1-1, with 9 bases lining up with TRBD1. With V trimmed by 4 bases and J by 0 bases, 7 bases remained unmatched. CDR3 length: 16 residues. Looked up from germline, CDR1 is SGHRS and CDR2 is YFSETQ. CDR3 protein: CASSPPGTGMNTEAFF. The CDR3 DNA sequence: TGCGCCAGCAGCCCACCCGGGACAGGGATGAACACTGAAGCTTTCTTT. The whole variable domain, remainder taken from reference TRBV5-1 and TRBJ1-1, is KAGVTQTPRYLIKTRGQQVTLSCSPISGHRSVSWYQQTPGQGLQFLFEYFSETQRNKGNFPGRFSGRQFSNSRSEMNVSTLELGDSALYLCASSPPGTGMNTEAFFGQGTRLTVV.

The rearrangement links TRBV7-6 to TRBJ1-5; 9 bases map to TRBD1. The CDR3 runs to 14 residues. Trimming took 4 bases from V and 5 from J; bases not matched to a gene: 3. Germline values: CDR1 SGHVS, CDR2 FNYEAQ. CDR3: CASSWGQGHQPQHF. The DNA of the CDR3 is TGTGCCAGCAGCTGGGGACAGGGCCATCAGCCCCAGCATTTT.

V gene TRBV30 combines with J gene TRBJ1-6, with a weak D call TRBD1 (5 bases). Germline V CDR1 and CDR2: GTSNPN, SVGIG (reference sequence). V shed 0 bases and J shed 10 bases, with 16 bases lying between them. The CDR3 runs 15 residues. For the CDR3, the DNA is TGTGCCTGGAGTGTTAATTCAGGGTTGCGATCACCCCTCCACTTT. As protein: CAWSVNSGLRSPLHF. Based on the CDR3 plus reference TRBV30 and TRBJ1-6, the full variable domain is SQTIHQWPATLVQPVGSPLSLECTVEGTSNPNLYWYRQAAGRGLQLLFYSVGIGQISSEVPQNLSASRPQDRQFILSSKKLLLSDSGFYLCAWSVNSGLRSPLHFGNGTRLTVT.

The rearrangement joins TRBV25-1 to TRBJ2-6; TRBD1 might be the D (6 bases). V lost 3 bases, J lost 4 bases, and 10 bases lay in between. This CDR3 contains 15 residues. Germline lookup yields CDR1 MGHDK and CDR2 SYGVNS. DNA of the CDR3: TGTGCCAGCAGTGACACAGGGTACGGGGCCAACGTCCTGACTTTC. Translating it yields CASSDTGYGANVLTF.

V usage is TRBV18 and J usage is TRBJ2-7; D not resolved. The germline gives CDR1 KGHSH, CDR2 LQKENI. CDR3 length: 14 residues. Trimming left V 9 bases short and J 6 bases short, with 21 bases between. CDR3 sequence: CASFSLGTAAEQYF. The DNA of the CDR3 is TGTGCCAGTTTCAGTCTAGGTACGGCAGCCGAGCAGTACTTC.

V usage is TRBV19 and J usage is TRBJ1-1; 8 bases match TRBD1. CDR1 LNHDA and CDR2 SQIVND come from the germline V gene (reference sequence). The CDR3 runs to 14 residues. The ends lost 8 bases at V and 5 bases at J; junction bases unmatched: 10. CDR3 protein: CASSHGQGWTEAFF. The CDR3 nucleotides are TGTGCCAGTTCCCACGGACAGGGCTGGACTGAAGCTTTCTTT. Using reference TRBV19 and TRBJ1-1 for the parts outside the CDR3, the full variable domain is DGGITQSPKYLFRKEGQNVTLSCEQNLNHDAMYWYRQDPGQGLRLIYYSQIVNDFQKGDIAEGYSVSREKKESFPLTVTSAQKNPTAFYLCASSHGQGWTEAFFGQGTRLTVV.

The chain is built from TRBV29-1 and TRBJ1-1; D unclear. The germline gives CDR1 SQVTM, CDR2 ANQGSEA. This CDR3 region has 12 residues. The V gene lost 0 bases and the J gene lost 6 bases, with 8 bases spanning the gap. The CDR3: CSVEDGLAEAFF. The CDR3 nucleotides read TGCAGCGTTGAAGATGGTCTCGCTGAAGCTTTCTTT.

This chain joins TRBV29-1 and TRBJ2-1; 8 bases are shared with TRBD1. The CDR3 covers 13 residues. After removal of 4 bases from V and 8 bases from J, the junction contained 7 bases not matched to a gene. Germline loops: CDR1 SQVTM, CDR2 ANQGSEA. CDR3 sequence: CSVGGQARYEQFF. CDR3 DNA sequence: TGCAGCGTTGGGGGACAGGCCCGCTATGAGCAGTTCTTC.

The chain combines TRBV20-1 with TRBJ1-1, with TRBD1 matching 9 bases. V lost 7 bases, J lost 4 bases, and 1 base stayed unmatched. CDR3 length equals 11 residues. Looked up from germline, CDR1 is DFQATT and CDR2 is SNEGSKA (reference sequence). In DNA form, the CDR3 reads TGCAGTGGACAGGGGGTCACTGAAGCTTTCTTT. This encodes CSGQGVTEAFF.

This rearrangement joins TRBV18 to TRBJ2-2; no clear D gene. The CDR3 has 14 residues. Trimming left V 2 bases short and J 0 bases short, with 4 bases between. Germline V CDR1 and CDR2: KGHSH, LQKENI. In nucleotides, the CDR3 is TGTGCCAGCTCACCAGGGTCGAACACCGGGGAGCTGTTTTTT. This codes for CASSPGSNTGELFF.

This chain links TRBV27 with TRBJ1-5; D possibly corresponds to TRBD1 (5 bases). Germline V gene sequence: CDR1 MNHEY, CDR2 SMNVEV (reference sequence). V was cut by 5 bases and J by 4 bases, with 24 bases left in between. This CDR3 has 18 residues. The CDR3 sequence: CASSAIPGRRRDNQPQHF. The CDR3 nucleotides are TGTGCCAGCAGTGCAATTCCGGGACGCAGGCGCGATAATCAGCCCCAGCATTTT.

The rearrangement links TRBV7-9 to TRBJ2-2; TRBD1 agrees at 9 bases. Germline trimming cut 5 bases from V and 0 bases from J; bases unmatched to any gene: 7. The CDR3 is made up of 17 amino acids. Germline V lookup: CDR1 SEHNR, CDR2 FQNEAQ (reference sequence). CDR3 amino acids: CASSRTGDDANTGELFF. The CDR3 DNA reads TGTGCCAGCAGCCGGACAGGGGACGACGCGAACACCGGGGAGCTGTTTTTT.

This chain connects TRBV29-1 to TRBJ2-1; no clear D. The germline V gene encodes CDR1 SQVTM and CDR2 ANQGSEA. CDR3 length: 10 residues. V dropped 5 bases and J dropped 13 bases, with 12 bases sitting between them. CDR3 nucleotides: TGCAGCGTTATGAACCTGAAACAGTTCTTC. It encodes CSVMNLKQFF.

The J gene is TRBJ2-4, the V gene TRBV5-6, with D tentatively TRBD2 (6 bases). CDR1 and CDR2 from the germline V gene are SGHDT and YYEEEE. The CDR3 loop spans 16 amino acids. V shed 3 bases and J shed 6 bases, with 19 bases lying between them. Here the CDR3 reads CASSWAPGGGGNIQYF. CDR3 nucleotides: TGTGCCAGCAGCTGGGCCCCCGGGGGAGGAGGAAACATTCAGTACTTC.

The chain combines TRBV9 with TRBJ2-1; perhaps TRBD2 as D (5 bases). Deletions cut 3 bases from V and 10 bases from J, with 11 bases between. The CDR3 sequence is 12 residues long. Per germline, CDR1 SGDLS and CDR2 YYNGEE. The CDR3 loop reads CASSGNEGEQFF. CDR3 nucleotide sequence: TGTGCCAGCAGCGGGAACGAGGGAGAGCAGTTCTTC.

In the case of this clonotype: One junction end does not reproduce the germline sequence, and a read error may be involved. The J gene is TRBJ2-1, the V gene TRBV5-6, with 9 bases that match TRBD1. The CDR3 is 11 amino acids. Germline lookup yields CDR1 SGHDT and CDR2 YYEEEE. For the CDR3, the DNA is TGTGCCAGCAGCAGCGCCGGGACAGGGATTTTC. This translates into CASSSAGTGIF.

The chain uses TRBV7-6 and TRBJ2-7; tentatively, D is TRBD1 (7 bases). CDR3 size: 14 residues. V lost 5 bases to trimming and J lost 3 bases, with 14 bases between them. Germline assignment: CDR1 SGHVS and CDR2 FNYEAQ. CDR3 coding DNA: TGTGCCAGCAGCGCCCAGGGGGGCAGCTACGAGCAGTACTTC. This gives the protein CASSAQGGSYEQYF. Filled out from reference TRBV7-6 and TRBJ2-7, the complete variable domain reads GAGVSQSPRYKVTKRGQDVALRCDPISGHVSLYWYRQALGQGPEFLTYFNYEAQQDKSGLPNDRFSAERPEGSISTLTIQRTEQRDSAMYRCASSAQGGSYEQYFGPGTRLTVT.